The 30 T cell receptor beta chains below were found in one sample sequenced in a study of technical replicates of blood from several donors. Sequencing used immunoSEQ multiplex PCR; TCRdb keeps in-frame clones, though not all of them. The data contain some 62,000 clones, around 87% of them singletons. Sequencing used PBMCs. The receptors derive from a human donor in good health. Some clones in this sample may be carry-over from other donors' samples.

V is TRBV10-3 and J is TRBJ1-3; maybe TRBD1 (5 bases). Germline loops: CDR1 ENHRY, CDR2 SYGVKD. The length of the CDR3 is 16 residues. With 6 bases removed from V and 7 bases from J, the gap between germline ends came to 22 bases. The CDR3 region is CAISGQEGVGSNTIYF. The CDR3 DNA follows: TGTGCCATCAGCGGCCAGGAAGGGGTGGGAAGCAACACCATATATTTT.

The V call is TRBV6-6, the J call TRBJ2-7, with D perhaps matching TRBD2 (5 bases). CDR1 is MNHNY, CDR2 SVGAGI, per germline (reference sequence). The V end was cut by 5 bases, the J end by 0 bases, with 11 bases between. CDR3 length equals 14 residues. The DNA of the CDR3 is TGTGCCAGCAGTGCCCGGGGTAGCTCCTACGAGCAGTACTTC. Translated, it gives CASSARGSSYEQYF.

V is TRBV7-8 and J is TRBJ2-7; TRBD1 is a possible D gene (6 bases). The V and J ends lost 0 bases and 3 bases respectively, with 18 bases between them. The germline V gene encodes CDR1 SGHVS and CDR2 FQNEAQ. There are 17 residues in the CDR3. CDR3 DNA: TGTGCCAGCAGCTTAGCGGTAGTCATCAGGGGAGTCTACGAGCAGTACTTC. Amino acids: CASSLAVVIRGVYEQYF.

The chain links TRBV6-1 to TRBJ2-7, with 7 bases that match TRBD1. The CDR3 contains 17 residues. CDR1 and CDR2 from the germline V gene are MNHNS and SASEGT. V shed 1 base and J 4 bases; nucleotides not matched to a gene: 13. CDR3 region: CASSEVLWTGGLYEQYF. The CDR3 DNA sequence: TGTGCCAGCAGTGAAGTTCTCTGGACAGGCGGTTTATACGAGCAGTACTTC.

Comments on this clone: At the DNA level, this CDR3 is encoded by other sequences in the same sample as well. This sequence joins TRBV9 and TRBJ2-5, with 10 bases that match TRBD1. The CDR3 has 16 amino acids. In germline, CDR1 is SGDLS, CDR2 YYNGEE. Unmatched junction bases numbered 5, after V lost 0 bases and J lost 3 bases. CDR3 bases: TGTGCCAGCAGCGTAGAGGGACAGGGGTTTGAAGAGACCCAGTACTTC. Protein product: CASSVEGQGFEETQYF.

This clone was found once. This chain uses TRBV10-3 with TRBJ2-7; the D gene is possibly TRBD1 (6 bases). V gave up 3 bases and J gave up 0 bases, with 12 bases separating them. Germline V gives CDR1 ENHRY, CDR2 SYGVKD. This CDR3 comprises 15 residues. The CDR3 protein is CAISDAGTLSYEQYF. Written as DNA, the CDR3 is TGTGCCATCAGTGATGCTGGGACACTCTCCTACGAGCAGTACTTC.

The genes are TRBV5-4 and TRBJ2-6; D is unclear. The CDR3 runs 14 residues. Germline-derived CDR1 and CDR2 are SGHNT and YYREEE (reference sequence). V lost 4 bases to trimming and J lost 4 bases, with 9 bases between them. CDR3 bases: TGTGCCAGCAGCCTGGGTATGGGGGCCAACGTCCTGACTTTC. Its translation is CASSLGMGANVLTF.

The chain links TRBV7-2 to TRBJ2-7; tentatively, D is TRBD2 (5 bases). Trimming stripped 1 base from V and 4 bases from J, with 11 bases between. Germline lookup yields CDR1 SGHTA and CDR2 FQGNSA. This CDR3 region has 14 residues. This CDR3 is CASSLGTDWYEQYF. The CDR3 DNA reads TGTGCCAGCAGCTTAGGGACTGACTGGTACGAGCAGTACTTC.

V usage is TRBV9 and J usage is TRBJ2-5; 8 bases align to TRBD2. CDR3 length: 14 residues. V shed 4 bases and J 5 bases; nucleotides not matched to a gene: 7. CDR1 is SGDLS and CDR2 is YYNGEE in the germline V gene. The chain's CDR3 is CASSTGTRGETQYF. The CDR3 DNA reads TGTGCCAGCAGCACCGGGACTAGGGGGGAGACCCAGTACTTC.

The V and J genes are TRBV6-1 and TRBJ2-7, with TRBD1 matching 7 bases. The CDR3 loop spans 12 amino acids. The J segment lost 5 bases and the V segment lost 10 bases, leaving 8 bases of the junction unmatched. Germline V CDR1 and CDR2: MNHNS, SASEGT. CDR3 sequence: CATLTGKNEQYF. The CDR3 region has the DNA TGTGCCACCTTGACAGGGAAAAACGAGCAGTACTTC.

The DNA for the CDR3 is TGTGCCAGCAGTTTCGGGGACAGATCCTACGAGCAGTACTTC. Translation gives CASSFGDRSYEQYF. The rearrangement links TRBV28 to TRBJ2-7; TRBD1 matches 7 bases. CDR3 size: 14 residues. Trimming removed 3 bases from V and 1 base from J; junction bases left unmatched: 3. The germline V gene encodes CDR1 MDHEN and CDR2 SYDVKM. Full variable domain (remainder filled in from reference TRBV28 and TRBJ2-7): DVKVTQSSRYLVKRTGEKVFLECVQDMDHENMFWYRQDPGLGLRLIYFSYDVKMKEKGDIPEGYSVSREKKERFSLILESASTNQTSMYLCASSFGDRSYEQYFGPGTRLTVT.

In its sample, this clone ranks as medium-sized. The chain recombines TRBV27 with TRBJ2-3; D possibly corresponds to TRBD1 (5 bases). CDR3 length equals 15 residues. Per the germline V gene, CDR1 is MNHEY and CDR2 is SMNVEV (reference sequence). Trimming stripped 5 bases from V and 4 bases from J, with 16 bases between. The DNA of the CDR3 is TGTGCCAGCAGTCCATACTTCCAGGGTCCAGATACGCAGTATTTT. It translates to CASSPYFQGPDTQYF.

This clone was seen a single time. The rearrangement uses TRBV5-6 and TRBJ2-7, with 8 positions matching TRBD2. V shed 4 bases, J shed 6 bases, and the junction held 3 bases outside the gene matches. Germline V lookup: CDR1 SGHDT, CDR2 YYEEEE. This CDR3 comprises 12 residues. The CDR3 reads CASSPGGGEQYF. CDR3 DNA sequence: TGTGCCAGCAGCCCGGGGGGGGGCGAGCAGTACTTC.

The genes are TRBV27 and TRBJ2-7; 8 bases agree with TRBD1. Germline V gene data show CDR1 as MNHEY and CDR2 as SMNVEV (reference sequence). CDR3 length: 11 amino acids. The junction had 6 bases not matched to a gene; V was cut back by 6 bases and J by 11 bases. For the CDR3, the DNA is TGTGCCAGCAGCGACAGGGGTATGAAGTACTTC. Translation: CASSDRGMKYF.

The rearrangement links TRBV30 to TRBJ2-7; 12 bases align to TRBD1. This CDR3 comprises 13 residues. The germline V gene has CDR1 GTSNPN and CDR2 SVGIG (reference sequence). V gave up 6 bases and J gave up 4 bases; unmatched junction bases: 4. This CDR3 is CACRDRGRYEQYF. The DNA of the CDR3 is TGTGCCTGCAGGGACAGGGGGCGGTACGAGCAGTACTTC.

This clone was seen only a few times. The CDR3 sequence: CASSLEGLYEQYF. The CDR3 DNA is TGTGCCAGCAGCCTCGAAGGACTCTACGAGCAGTACTTC. This chain joins TRBV6-1 and TRBJ2-7; D may be TRBD2 (5 bases). Germline V lookup: CDR1 MNHNS, CDR2 SASEGT. This CDR3 is built from 13 residues. V lost 6 bases and J 3 bases, leaving 12 bases between the germline ends.

V is TRBV28 and J is TRBJ2-5, with a weak D call TRBD2 (5 bases). CDR3 size: 10 residues. V lost 10 bases and J 9 bases, leaving 12 bases between the germline ends. Germline CDR1 MDHEN, CDR2 SYDVKM. The CDR3 sequence is CATSEEAQYF. CDR3 nucleotide sequence: TGTGCCACCTCGGAGGAGGCCCAGTACTTC.

The DNA for the CDR3 is TGTGCCATCAGACAAGGGGGCTGGAACACTGAAGCTTTCTTT. Translated: CAIRQGGWNTEAFF. The chain employs TRBV10-3 and TRBJ1-1; the match to TRBD1 covers 7 bases. V gave up 6 bases and J gave up 1 base; unmatched junction bases: 5. This CDR3 region has 14 residues. The germline V gene has CDR1 ENHRY and CDR2 SYGVKD.

CDR3 DNA: TGTGCCACCAGCAGAGCAGGGACAGCCATCACGCCCCAGCATTTT. This gives the protein CATSRAGTAITPQHF. The V gene is TRBV15, the J gene TRBJ1-5, with 7 bases aligning to TRBD1. Germline V CDR1 and CDR2: LNHNV, YYDKDF (reference sequence). V lost 1 base and J lost 9; bases outside the gene matches: 9. CDR3 size: 15 residues. The complete variable domain, with remaining parts taken from reference TRBV15 and TRBJ1-5, reads DAMVIQNPRYQVTQFGKPVTLSCSQTLNHNVMYWYQQKSSQAPKLLFHYYDKDFNNEADTPDNFQSRRPNTSFCFLDIRSPGLGDTAMYLCATSRAGTAITPQHFGDGTRLSIL.

The CDR3 DNA reads TGTGCCAGCAGTGACTCGGGGGGATCGAGGCCAGATACGCAGTATTTT. The encoded protein is CASSDSGGSRPDTQYF. The chain couples TRBV6-4 to TRBJ2-3, with D perhaps TRBD2 (6 bases). The germline V gene has CDR1 MRHNA and CDR2 SNTAGT. The germline V and J ends were trimmed by 0 bases and 4 bases, with 14 bases remaining between them. CDR3 length: 16 residues.

The V gene is TRBV19, the J gene TRBJ2-2; 7 nucleotides line up with TRBD1. With V trimmed by 8 bases and J by 4 bases, 4 bases remained unmatched. This CDR3 has 13 residues. Germline CDR1 reads LNHDA; CDR2 reads SQIVND (reference sequence). The CDR3 protein is CASGAGGTGELFF. For the CDR3, the DNA is TGTGCCAGTGGGGCAGGGGGCACCGGGGAGCTGTTTTTT.

This rearrangement joins TRBV7-2 to TRBJ2-7; tentative D call: TRBD1 (5 bases). Looked up from germline, CDR1 is SGHTA and CDR2 is FQGNSA. V gave up 5 bases and J gave up 5 bases, with 13 bases separating them. This CDR3 has 13 amino acids. CDR3 coding DNA: TGTGCCAGCAGCACCCGCACCAGGGACGAGCAGTACTTC. This translates into CASSTRTRDEQYF.

The V and J genes are TRBV5-6 and TRBJ2-7; D remains unclear. CDR3 size: 13 residues. Looked up from germline, CDR1 is SGHDT and CDR2 is YYEEEE. Trimming cost V 0 bases and J 2 bases, with 6 bases left between them. CDR3 region: CASSLGGPYEQYF. DNA for the CDR3: TGTGCCAGCAGCTTGGGAGGTCCCTACGAGCAGTACTTC.

The chain employs TRBV9 and TRBJ1-2, with D unresolved. V shed 0 bases and J shed 5 bases, with 5 bases lying between them. CDR3 size: 12 residues. CDR1 is SGDLS and CDR2 is YYNGEE in the germline V gene. The CDR3: CASSVAGYGYTF. The CDR3 bases are TGTGCCAGCAGCGTAGCGGGATATGGCTACACCTTC.

The V and J genes are TRBV10-3 and TRBJ1-2; D not resolved. V dropped 0 bases and J dropped 6 bases, with 11 bases sitting between them. There are 14 residues in the CDR3. Germline V gene data show CDR1 as ENHRY and CDR2 as SYGVKD. CDR3 DNA: TGTGCCATCAGTGAGTCGTCGGTGAACGATGGCTACACCTTC. Translating gives CAISESSVNDGYTF.

The rearrangement joins TRBV4-2 to TRBJ2-1; 7 bases line up with TRBD2. CDR1 is LGHNA, CDR2 YNFKEQ, per germline. This CDR3 has 15 residues. Trimming at V came to 1 base and at J to 5 bases, leaving 5 bases not matched to a gene. CDR3 nucleotide sequence: TGTGCCAGCAGCCAAGTTTCTAGCGGAAACAATGAGCAGTTCTTC. Translated, it gives CASSQVSSGNNEQFF.

This chain connects TRBV5-4 to TRBJ2-5, with D uncertain. Germline V lookup: CDR1 SGHNT, CDR2 YYREEE (reference sequence). This CDR3 has 14 residues. Trimming took 0 bases from V and 2 from J, leaving 8 bases between them. CDR3 residues: CASSLGLEQETQYF. CDR3 in DNA: TGTGCCAGCAGCTTGGGACTGGAACAAGAGACCCAGTACTTC.

The chain has TRBV23-1 and TRBJ1-3, with 11 bases that match TRBD1. TRBV23-1 is placed among ORFs of uncertain function. Losses at the gene ends were 2 bases for V and 5 bases for J; bases not matched to a gene: 11. There are 18 residues in the CDR3. The CDR3 protein is CASSQKKRDRGTRNTIYF. CDR3 nucleotides: TGCGCCAGCAGTCAAAAAAAGAGGGACAGGGGGACCAGAAACACCATATATTTT.

The chain uses TRBV2 and TRBJ2-3, with a weak D call TRBD2 (5 bases). CDR3 length equals 14 residues. Per germline, CDR1 SNHLY and CDR2 FYNNEI. V lost 5 bases to trimming and J lost 2 bases, with 11 bases between them. CDR3 protein: CASSRTDFTDTQYF. CDR3 in DNA: TGTGCCAGCAGTAGAACGGACTTCACAGATACGCAGTATTTT.

The chain couples TRBV4-2 to TRBJ2-1; tentatively, D is TRBD1 (5 bases). Per the germline V gene, CDR1 is LGHNA and CDR2 is YNFKEQ. Trimming removed 4 bases from V and 4 bases from J, with 29 bases in between. The CDR3 sequence is 20 residues long. In DNA, the CDR3 is TGTGCCAGCAGCCTCCGACCCATTATACAGGAGACGACACAGTACAATGAGCAGTTCTTC. It yields the protein CASSLRPIIQETTQYNEQFF.